What follows are 23 T cell receptor beta chains derived from one specimen sequenced in a study of blood T cells in healthy people across ages. A J-beta primer mix and a sample-barcoded 5' primer were used in a second PCR of about 7 to 11 cycles. TCRdb passed the 5' RACE reads through MiXCR, listing each CDR3 protein once. The data hold hundreds of thousands of distinct CDR3 sequences, with more than 55% observed a single time. Sequencing input: blood. Receptors were obtained from a man in his forties in good health.

The V gene is TRBV6-4, the J gene TRBJ2-1; 7 positions match TRBD1. The end of the DNA aligns better with TRBJ2-7, so the J call may be wrong. CDR1 and CDR2 from the germline V gene are MRHNA and SNTAGT. This CDR3 contains 15 residues. The CDR3 nucleotides read TGTGCCAGCGGGGAGACAGGGAGCTCCTACAATGAGCAGTACTTC. Translation: CASGETGSSYNEQYF.

The V gene is TRBV10-3, the J gene TRBJ1-2; weak D call: TRBD1 (6 bases). This CDR3 is 15 amino acids long. V was trimmed by 3 bases and J by 4 bases, leaving 15 bases between them. CDR1 and CDR2 from the germline V gene are ENHRY and SYGVKD. DNA for the CDR3: TGTGCCATCAGTGAAGGGTCCGGGACATTCTATGGCTACACCTTC. Protein: CAISEGSGTFYGYTF.

A note on this clonotype: The junction and the germline gene differ at one end; a read error may be behind it. The chain combines TRBV6-5 with TRBJ2-5, with a tentative D call TRBD1 (5 bases). The CDR3 is made up of 14 amino acids. Germline assignment: CDR1 MNHEY and CDR2 SVGAGI. As DNA, the CDR3 is TGTGCCTGCAGTTATGGGGCGTTGGCAGAGACCCAGTACTTC. Protein product: CACSYGALAETQYF.

This clonotype was counted a few times. The chain joins TRBV15 to TRBJ2-7; 7 bases are shared with TRBD1. This CDR3 is built from 18 residues. V shed 0 bases, J shed 4 bases, and the junction held 15 bases outside the gene matches. In germline, CDR1 is LNHNV, CDR2 YYDKDF (reference sequence). The CDR3 loop reads CATSRDPRGQPRAYEQYF. The DNA of the CDR3 is TGTGCCACCAGCAGAGATCCCCGGGGACAGCCAAGGGCATACGAGCAGTACTTC.

The chain combines TRBV7-3 with TRBJ2-1; TRBD2 is a possible D gene (5 bases). The J call may be wrong; the DNA end is better matched by TRBJ2-7. Germline V lookup: CDR1 SGHTA, CDR2 FQGTGA. The CDR3 contains 17 residues. This chain's CDR3 is CASSLRASGISYNEQYF. CDR3 coding DNA: TGTGCCAGCAGCTTACGGGCCTCGGGGATCAGCTACAATGAGCAGTACTTC.

V usage is TRBV7-3 and J usage is TRBJ2-1, with D tentatively TRBD1 (7 bases). The CDR3 length is 15 residues. Germline loops: CDR1 SGHTA, CDR2 FQGTGA. V lost 5 bases, J lost 1 base, and 12 bases lay in between. The CDR3 region is CASSIAGGSYNEQFF. The DNA for the CDR3 is TGTGCCAGCAGCATAGCAGGGGGGTCCTACAATGAGCAGTTCTTC.

The V call is TRBV12-3 or TRBV12-4, the J call TRBJ2-7, with D unresolved. The CDR3 is 13 amino acids. The V end lost 3 bases, the J end lost 3 bases, and 9 bases lay between the germline ends. Here the CDR3 reads CASSFDGLYEQYF. The CDR3 DNA sequence: TGTGCCAGCAGTTTCGACGGGCTCTACGAGCAGTACTTC.

The CDR3 DNA is TGTGCCAGCAGAGATCATTACGAGCAGTACTTC. The encoded protein is CASRDHYEQYF. This chain links TRBV6-2 or TRBV6-3 with TRBJ2-7; D is undetermined. In germline, CDR1 is MNHEY, CDR2 SVGEGT. This CDR3 spans 11 amino acids. V gave up 6 bases and J gave up 4 bases, with 7 bases separating them.

This clonotype was counted a single time. J is TRBJ1-2 and V is TRBV6-5; tentative D call: TRBD1 (5 bases). Trimming cost V 6 bases and J 8 bases, with 13 bases left between them. CDR1 is MNHEY and CDR2 is SVGAGI in the germline V gene. This CDR3 is 12 amino acids long. CDR3 sequence (DNA): TGTGCCAGCAGACCAGGACAATCCGGCTACACCTTC. The encoded protein is CASRPGQSGYTF.

This clonotype has more than one count but fewer than ten. For the CDR3, the DNA is TGTGCCAGCAGCATCCCAGGGGAAATGCAGTTCTTC. Translating gives CASSIPGEMQFF. The rearrangement uses TRBV5-5 and TRBJ2-1; TRBD1 is a possible D gene (6 bases). From germline, CDR1 is SGHKS and CDR2 YYEKEE (reference sequence). V was clipped by 4 bases and J by 12 bases, with 14 bases between them. This CDR3 has 12 amino acids.

V and J are TRBV9 and TRBJ1-1, with no clear D. V gave up 0 bases and J gave up 3 bases, with 6 bases separating them. The CDR3 is 13 amino acids. Germline CDR1 reads SGDLS; CDR2 reads YYNGEE. Here the CDR3 DNA reads TGTGCCAGCAGCGTAGAAGAGGACACTGAAGCTTTCTTT. Translated, it gives CASSVEEDTEAFF.

The chain recombines TRBV5-4 with TRBJ2-3, with D possibly called TRBD1 or TRBD2 (6 bases each). Between the trimmed V and J ends, which lost 2 bases and 4 bases, there was a span of 14 bases. Germline lookup yields CDR1 SGHNT and CDR2 YYREEE (reference sequence). The CDR3 has 15 amino acids. The CDR3 DNA reads as TGTGCCAGCAGCTTAGACACCGGGGGCCCAGATACGCAGTATTTT. As protein: CASSLDTGGPDTQYF.

This chain uses TRBV29-1 with TRBJ2-3; D may be TRBD2 (6 bases). CDR3 length: 13 amino acids. Trimming removed 4 bases from V and 4 bases from J, with 12 bases in between. The germline gives CDR1 SQVTM, CDR2 ANQGSEA. CDR3 amino acids: CSVVGTGADTQYF. In DNA form, the CDR3 reads TGCAGCGTTGTTGGTACGGGGGCAGATACGCAGTATTTT.

The J gene is TRBJ2-2, the V gene TRBV20-1, with D uncertain. Trimming took off 3 bases at V and 6 bases at J, with 11 bases between the two ends. CDR1 and CDR2 from the germline V gene are DFQATT and SNEGSKA (reference sequence). The CDR3 length is 13 residues. CDR3 sequence: CSASRSGAGELFF. The DNA of the CDR3 is TGCAGTGCTAGCCGTAGTGGGGCCGGGGAGCTGTTTTTT.

The V gene is TRBV10-3, the J gene TRBJ1-2; perhaps TRBD1 as D (6 bases). Between the trimmed V and J ends, which lost 2 bases and 8 bases, there was a span of 15 bases. CDR1 is ENHRY and CDR2 is SYGVKD in the germline V gene. The CDR3 length is 14 residues. CDR3 residues: CAISEGRTDEGYTF. CDR3 nucleotides: TGTGCCATCAGTGAGGGAAGGACAGATGAAGGCTACACCTTC.

Only a few counts were recorded for this clonotype. This chain uses TRBV20-1 with TRBJ2-5, with a tentative D call TRBD2 (6 bases). V was cut by 6 bases and J by 1 base, with 18 bases left in between. Per germline, CDR1 DFQATT and CDR2 SNEGSKA (reference sequence). This CDR3 spans 15 amino acids. The CDR3 coding sequence is TGCAGTGCGGACCCCCGGCGGGGCCTCCAAGAGACCCAGTACTTC. This gives the protein CSADPRRGLQETQYF.

This chain uses TRBV7-2 with TRBJ2-1, with 8 positions matching TRBD2. Germline CDR1 is SGHTA and CDR2 is FQGNSA. V lost 0 bases, J lost 4 bases, and 8 bases stayed unmatched. This CDR3 has 17 residues. The CDR3 is CASSLASGDSSYNEQFF. CDR3 nucleotide sequence: TGTGCCAGCAGCTTAGCTAGCGGGGACTCATCATACAATGAGCAGTTCTTC.

This chain connects TRBV29-1 to TRBJ2-3; 14 bases match TRBD2. In germline, CDR1 is SQVTM, CDR2 ANQGSEA. The CDR3 spans 15 residues. Unmatched junction bases numbered 9, after V lost 7 bases and J lost 6 bases. The CDR3 reads CSGDPGLAGADTQYF. The CDR3 nucleotides are TGCAGCGGTGATCCGGGACTAGCGGGGGCTGATACGCAGTATTTT.

The chain couples TRBV2 to TRBJ1-2; D is unresolved. V lost 8 bases to trimming and J lost 4 bases, with 32 bases between them. The CDR3 runs 19 residues. CDR1 and CDR2 (germline): SNHLY, FYNNEI. This CDR3 is CASQNPYNFLDAAVYGYTF. The CDR3 DNA reads TGTGCCAGCCAGAACCCATACAACTTTCTGGACGCAGCCGTCTATGGCTACACCTTC.

This clonotype was seen a few times. The V and J genes are TRBV29-1 and TRBJ2-7; 8 bases map to TRBD2. Trimming removed 0 bases from V and 1 base from J; junction bases left unmatched: 5. Germline CDR1 is SQVTM and CDR2 is ANQGSEA. This CDR3 is 15 amino acids long. The CDR3 loop is CSVEEAGGRSYEQYF. Here the CDR3 DNA reads TGCAGCGTTGAAGAGGCGGGGGGTCGGTCCTACGAGCAGTACTTC.

In DNA, the CDR3 is TGCAGCGTTTCGCCTCTTGACAGCTACAATGAGCAGTTCTTC. Translated, it gives CSVSPLDSYNEQFF. The chain carries TRBV29-1 and TRBJ2-1, with D perhaps TRBD1 (5 bases). Between the trimmed V and J ends, which lost 5 bases and 3 bases, there was a span of 14 bases. This CDR3 has 14 amino acids. Per the germline V gene, CDR1 is SQVTM and CDR2 is ANQGSEA.

The chain links TRBV7-9 to TRBJ1-1; no firm D call. Deletions cut 3 bases from V and 4 bases from J, with 9 bases between. The CDR3 covers 13 residues. CDR1 SEHNR and CDR2 FQNEAQ come from the germline V gene (reference sequence). CDR3 protein: CASSFPLATEAFF. The CDR3 DNA follows: TGTGCCAGCAGCTTTCCCCTCGCCACTGAAGCTTTCTTT.

The rearrangement uses TRBV7-8 and TRBJ2-4, with D perhaps TRBD1 (5 bases). The DNA end favors TRBJ2-7, so the J call may be wrong. This CDR3 region has 18 residues. The germline V gene encodes CDR1 SGHVS and CDR2 FQNEAQ. The CDR3 nucleotides are TGTGCCAGCAGCTTAGAATCGGCGGCAGGGCTTTCGAACTACGAGCAGTACTTC. This sequence encodes CASSLESAAGLSNYEQYF.